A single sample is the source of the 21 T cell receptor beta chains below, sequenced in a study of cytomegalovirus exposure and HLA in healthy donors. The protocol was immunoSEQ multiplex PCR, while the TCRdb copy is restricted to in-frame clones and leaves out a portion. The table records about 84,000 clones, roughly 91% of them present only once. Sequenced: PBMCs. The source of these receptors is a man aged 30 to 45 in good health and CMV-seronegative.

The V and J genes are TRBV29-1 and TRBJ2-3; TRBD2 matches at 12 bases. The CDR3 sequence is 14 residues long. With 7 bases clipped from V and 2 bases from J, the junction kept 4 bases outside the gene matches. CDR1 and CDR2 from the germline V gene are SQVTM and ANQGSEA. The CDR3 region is CSATSGGNTDTQYF. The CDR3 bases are TGCAGCGCAACTAGCGGGGGGAACACAGATACGCAGTATTTT.

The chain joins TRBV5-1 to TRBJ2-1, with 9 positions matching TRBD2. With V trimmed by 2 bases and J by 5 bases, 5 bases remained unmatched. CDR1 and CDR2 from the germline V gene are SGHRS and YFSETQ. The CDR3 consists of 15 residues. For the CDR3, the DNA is TGCGCCAGCAGCTTCCCTAGCGGGACCCACAATGAGCAGTTCTTC. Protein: CASSFPSGTHNEQFF.

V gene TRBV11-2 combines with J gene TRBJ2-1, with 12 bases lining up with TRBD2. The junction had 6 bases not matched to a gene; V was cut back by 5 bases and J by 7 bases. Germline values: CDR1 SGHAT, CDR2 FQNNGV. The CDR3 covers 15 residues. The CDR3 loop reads CASSQGTSGSNEQFF. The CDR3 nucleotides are TGTGCCAGCAGCCAGGGGACTAGCGGGTCTAATGAGCAGTTCTTC.

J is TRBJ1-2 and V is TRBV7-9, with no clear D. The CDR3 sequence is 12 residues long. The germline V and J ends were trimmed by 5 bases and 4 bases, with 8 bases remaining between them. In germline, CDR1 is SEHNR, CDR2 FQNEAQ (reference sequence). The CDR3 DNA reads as TGTGCCAGCAGCAACTCCCCCTATGGCTACACCTTC. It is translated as CASSNSPYGYTF. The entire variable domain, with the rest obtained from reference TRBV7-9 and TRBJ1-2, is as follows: DTGVSQNPRHKITKRGQNVTFRCDPISEHNRLYWYRQTLGQGPEFLTYFQNEAQLEKSRLLSDRFSAERPKGSFSTLEIQRTEQGDSAMYLCASSNSPYGYTFGSGTRLTVV.

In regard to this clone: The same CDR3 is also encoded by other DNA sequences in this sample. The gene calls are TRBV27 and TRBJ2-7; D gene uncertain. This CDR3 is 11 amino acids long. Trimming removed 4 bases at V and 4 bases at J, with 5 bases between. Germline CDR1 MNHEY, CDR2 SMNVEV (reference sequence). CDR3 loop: CASSSTYEQYF. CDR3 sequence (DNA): TGTGCCAGCAGTTCGACATACGAGCAGTACTTC.

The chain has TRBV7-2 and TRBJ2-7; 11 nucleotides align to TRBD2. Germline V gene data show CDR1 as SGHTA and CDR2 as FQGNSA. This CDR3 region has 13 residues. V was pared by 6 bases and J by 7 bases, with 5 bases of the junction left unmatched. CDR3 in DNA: TGTGCCAGCAGACTAGCGGGGGAGGGAGAGCAGTACTTC. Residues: CASRLAGEGEQYF.

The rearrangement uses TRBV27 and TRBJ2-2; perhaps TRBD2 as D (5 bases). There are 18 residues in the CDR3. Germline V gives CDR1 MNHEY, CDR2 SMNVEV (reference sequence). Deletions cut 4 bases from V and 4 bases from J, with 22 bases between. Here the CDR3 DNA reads TGTGCCAGCAGTTCATCCCTAGCTGCCCTCCGGGGCACCGGGGAGCTGTTTTTT. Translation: CASSSSLAALRGTGELFF.

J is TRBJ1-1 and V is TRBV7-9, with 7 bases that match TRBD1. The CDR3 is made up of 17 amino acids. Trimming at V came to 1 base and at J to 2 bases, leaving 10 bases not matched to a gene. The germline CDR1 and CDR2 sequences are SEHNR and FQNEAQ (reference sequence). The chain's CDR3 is CASSLGVGDSRNTEAFF. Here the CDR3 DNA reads TGTGCCAGCAGCTTAGGGGTAGGGGACAGCAGAAACACTGAAGCTTTCTTT.

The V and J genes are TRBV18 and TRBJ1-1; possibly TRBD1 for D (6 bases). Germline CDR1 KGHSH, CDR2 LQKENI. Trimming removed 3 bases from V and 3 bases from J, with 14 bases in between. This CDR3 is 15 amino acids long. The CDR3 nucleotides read TGTGCCAGCTCACCTACACAGGGTCGGCACACTGAAGCTTTCTTT. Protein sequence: CASSPTQGRHTEAFF.

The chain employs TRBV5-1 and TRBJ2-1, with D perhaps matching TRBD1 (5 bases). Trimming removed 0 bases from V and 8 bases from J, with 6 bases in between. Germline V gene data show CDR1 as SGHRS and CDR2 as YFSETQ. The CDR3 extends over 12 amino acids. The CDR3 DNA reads TGCGCCAGCAGCTTGGAGGGGTATGAGCAGTTCTTC. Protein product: CASSLEGYEQFF.

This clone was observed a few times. The CDR3 loop is CASSFLPNGAYEQYF. CDR3 bases: TGTGCCAGCAGTTTCCTCCCTAACGGGGCCTACGAGCAGTACTTC. The V and J genes are TRBV27 and TRBJ2-7, with D tentatively TRBD2 (5 bases). The CDR3 has 15 amino acids. CDR1 is MNHEY, CDR2 SMNVEV, per germline (reference sequence). The V end was cut by 3 bases, the J end by 2 bases, with 14 bases between.

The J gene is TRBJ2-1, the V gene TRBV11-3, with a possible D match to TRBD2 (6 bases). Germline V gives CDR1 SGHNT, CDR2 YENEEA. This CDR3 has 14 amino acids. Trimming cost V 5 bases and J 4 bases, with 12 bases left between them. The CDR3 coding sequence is TGTGCCAGCAGCCCCGCGGGGCGGTACAATGAGCAGTTCTTC. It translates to CASSPAGRYNEQFF.

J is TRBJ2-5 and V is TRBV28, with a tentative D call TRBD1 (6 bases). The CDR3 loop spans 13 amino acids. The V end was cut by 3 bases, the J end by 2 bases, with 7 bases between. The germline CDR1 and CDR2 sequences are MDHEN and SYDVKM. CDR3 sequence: CASSFRGQETQYF. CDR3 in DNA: TGTGCCAGCAGTTTCAGGGGACAAGAGACCCAGTACTTC.

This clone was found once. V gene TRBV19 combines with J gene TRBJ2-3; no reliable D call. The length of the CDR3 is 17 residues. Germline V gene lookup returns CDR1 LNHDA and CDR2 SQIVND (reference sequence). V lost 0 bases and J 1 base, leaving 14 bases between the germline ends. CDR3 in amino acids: CASSIDRGAAGTDTQYF. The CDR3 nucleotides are TGTGCCAGTAGTATAGACCGAGGTGCTGCTGGCACAGATACGCAGTATTTT. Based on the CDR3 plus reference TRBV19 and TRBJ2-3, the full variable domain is DGGITQSPKYLFRKEGQNVTLSCEQNLNHDAMYWYRQDPGQGLRLIYYSQIVNDFQKGDIAEGYSVSREKKESFPLTVTSAQKNPTAFYLCASSIDRGAAGTDTQYFGPGTRLTVL.

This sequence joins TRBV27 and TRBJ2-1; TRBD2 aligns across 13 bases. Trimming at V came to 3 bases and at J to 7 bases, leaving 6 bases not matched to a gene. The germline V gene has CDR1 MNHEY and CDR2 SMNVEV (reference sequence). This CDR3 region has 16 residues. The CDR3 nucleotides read TGTGCCAGCAGTTTCGGACTAGCGGGGGTATTTAATGAGCAGTTCTTC. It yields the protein CASSFGLAGVFNEQFF.

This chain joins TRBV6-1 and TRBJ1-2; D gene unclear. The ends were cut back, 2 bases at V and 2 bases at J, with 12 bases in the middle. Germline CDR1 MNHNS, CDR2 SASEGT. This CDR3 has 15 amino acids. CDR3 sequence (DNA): TGTGCCAGCAGTGAAATTTTCGAGGGCAACTATGGCTACACCTTC. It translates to CASSEIFEGNYGYTF.

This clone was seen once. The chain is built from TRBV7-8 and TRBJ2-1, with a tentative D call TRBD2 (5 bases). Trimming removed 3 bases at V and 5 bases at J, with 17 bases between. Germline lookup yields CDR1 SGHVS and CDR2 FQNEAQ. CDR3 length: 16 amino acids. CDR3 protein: CASSFQTRLGNNEQFF. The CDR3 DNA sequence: TGTGCCAGCAGCTTCCAAACTAGGCTGGGGAACAATGAGCAGTTCTTC.

In nucleotides, the CDR3 is TGTGCCACCAGCAGAGATAGGACAGGTAGTTCACCCCTCCACTTT. Residues: CATSRDRTGSSPLHF. The chain combines TRBV15 with TRBJ1-6; 7 positions match TRBD1. The CDR3 spans 15 residues. The J segment lost 9 bases and the V segment lost 0 bases, leaving 5 bases of the junction unmatched. Germline-derived CDR1 and CDR2 are LNHNV and YYDKDF (reference sequence).

The CDR3 DNA reads as TGCGCCAGCAGCCACACAAAGGGGTACGAGCAGTACTTC. The encoded protein is CASSHTKGYEQYF. The J gene is TRBJ2-7, the V gene TRBV4-1, with D possibly TRBD1 on 5 matching bases. Germline CDR1 MGHRA, CDR2 YSYEKL. The CDR3 runs to 13 residues. With 3 bases removed from V and 4 bases from J, the gap between germline ends came to 10 bases.

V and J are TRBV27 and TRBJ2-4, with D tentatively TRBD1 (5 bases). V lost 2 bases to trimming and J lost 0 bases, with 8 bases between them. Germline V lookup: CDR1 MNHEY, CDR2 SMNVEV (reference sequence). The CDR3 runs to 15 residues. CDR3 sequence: CASSLQGKAKNIQYF. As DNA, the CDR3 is TGTGCCAGCAGTTTACAGGGAAAAGCCAAAAACATTCAGTACTTC.

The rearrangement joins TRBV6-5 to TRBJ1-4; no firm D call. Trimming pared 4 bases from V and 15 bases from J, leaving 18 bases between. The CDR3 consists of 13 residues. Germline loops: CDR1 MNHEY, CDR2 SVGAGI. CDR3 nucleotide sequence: TGTGCCAGCAGTTTGTTCGGCGCTAGGATATTGTTTTTT. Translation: CASSLFGARILFF.